This T cell receptor (beta chain) was sequenced during a study of blood T cell repertoires in COVID-19 (dated by TCRdb to about 2020). Some background on the complete study: The collaborator samples originated in the United States, Italy and Spain and spanned the acute and convalescent phases of COVID-19. The samples were drawn from the first 160 participants of the ongoing ImmuneRACE study and from under 1,500 subjects provided by 6 global collaborators. A freely available public database, intended as a resource for researchers studying the immune response to SARS-CoV-2, is where the repertoires were released. The sample metadata nearly always contained a de-identified subject ID, COVID-19 status, age in years and sex. The prospective study material was composed of cDNA or gDNA derived from T cells, B-cell-depleted T cells, or PBMCs. HLA class I and class II types, where available, came from metadata supplied by the sample provider rather than from assay-based typing. Subjects who had been exposed to COVID-19, were actively infected with it, or had recovered from it provided the deeply sampled blood TCRbeta repertoires that made up the dataset. General findings and caveats noted by the study authors: How much clinical and demographic metadata was included differed by source and by participant, and the metadata was provided uncurated.

This clone was picked up one time. It lacks a known antigen. Within one base of it there is no much larger clone, and no base qualities were kept. The CDR3 holds 15 amino acids from the cysteine to the phenylalanine. Only the CDR3 region is kept as DNA, spanning 45 bases read in frame from base 1. Reading the germline V gene (reference sequence) gives CDR1 MNHNY and CDR2 SVGAGI. Between the V and J ends, shortened by 5 bases and 2 bases respectively, the junction contains 13 bases. TCRbeta CDR3 regions were amplified from genomic DNA by means of the immunoSEQ Assay, a bias-controlled multiplex PCR. Per the authors' processing: Within the assay, amplification of reference gene primers was used to estimate how many nucleated cells each sample contained. To quantify the absolute abundance of each unique TCRbeta CDR3 rearrangement, sequence reads were collapsed and filtered. Productive Simpson clonality was computed per sample as the square root of Simpson's diversity index over productive rearrangements. The table comes from immuneACCESS by way of TCRdb, which keeps in-frame sequences with V and J called. Part of the clones is missing from these tables; in studies checked, under half for an unresolved V gene and the rest for unknown reasons. V and J calls and clone size are as listed in that table; D and trimming were resolved from the DNA. The sample table records about 150,000 clones; around 85% of these occur just once. 2.4% of the sample rests with the top ten.

Whole blood was collected in K2EDTA tubes by collaborating institutions according to the institutions' own protocols. For TCRbeta analysis, collaborators shipped samples in one of three forms: frozen whole blood, isolated PBMCs, or DNA extracted from either of those sample types. The receptor's source is a woman in her 70s with acute or convalescent COVID-19. In this chain, TRBV6-6 is recombined with TRBJ1-5; the D segment could be TRBD1, given 5 matching bases. The specimen sequenced was peripheral blood. The DNA reads as follows: TGTGCCAGCAGTCCCCAGGGTTTGGGCAATCAGCCCCAGCATTTT. It translates as CASSPQGLGNQPQHF.